This T cell receptor beta chain was profiled in a study of cytomegalovirus exposure and HLA in healthy donors. The PCR used 60 Vbeta and 13 Jbeta primers. The protocol was immunoSEQ multiplex PCR, while the TCRdb copy is restricted to in-frame clones and leaves out a portion. The table records 130,000 or so clones, around 8.5% of them present only once. V shed 3 bases, J shed 0 bases, and the junction held 8 bases outside the gene matches. The CDR3 sequence is 18 residues long. CDR1 is WNHNN, CDR2 SYGVQD, per germline (reference sequence). The sequence came from a man between 35 and 55 years old in good health and CMV-seronegative. Sequenced sample: PBMCs. This chain links TRBV10-1 with TRBJ2-1; the match to TRBD2 covers 10 bases. CDR3 in amino acids: CASSEVAGGYSSYNEQFF. The CDR3 DNA follows: TGCGCCAGCAGTGAAGTAGCGGGGGGATATAGCTCCTACAATGAGCAGTTCTTC.